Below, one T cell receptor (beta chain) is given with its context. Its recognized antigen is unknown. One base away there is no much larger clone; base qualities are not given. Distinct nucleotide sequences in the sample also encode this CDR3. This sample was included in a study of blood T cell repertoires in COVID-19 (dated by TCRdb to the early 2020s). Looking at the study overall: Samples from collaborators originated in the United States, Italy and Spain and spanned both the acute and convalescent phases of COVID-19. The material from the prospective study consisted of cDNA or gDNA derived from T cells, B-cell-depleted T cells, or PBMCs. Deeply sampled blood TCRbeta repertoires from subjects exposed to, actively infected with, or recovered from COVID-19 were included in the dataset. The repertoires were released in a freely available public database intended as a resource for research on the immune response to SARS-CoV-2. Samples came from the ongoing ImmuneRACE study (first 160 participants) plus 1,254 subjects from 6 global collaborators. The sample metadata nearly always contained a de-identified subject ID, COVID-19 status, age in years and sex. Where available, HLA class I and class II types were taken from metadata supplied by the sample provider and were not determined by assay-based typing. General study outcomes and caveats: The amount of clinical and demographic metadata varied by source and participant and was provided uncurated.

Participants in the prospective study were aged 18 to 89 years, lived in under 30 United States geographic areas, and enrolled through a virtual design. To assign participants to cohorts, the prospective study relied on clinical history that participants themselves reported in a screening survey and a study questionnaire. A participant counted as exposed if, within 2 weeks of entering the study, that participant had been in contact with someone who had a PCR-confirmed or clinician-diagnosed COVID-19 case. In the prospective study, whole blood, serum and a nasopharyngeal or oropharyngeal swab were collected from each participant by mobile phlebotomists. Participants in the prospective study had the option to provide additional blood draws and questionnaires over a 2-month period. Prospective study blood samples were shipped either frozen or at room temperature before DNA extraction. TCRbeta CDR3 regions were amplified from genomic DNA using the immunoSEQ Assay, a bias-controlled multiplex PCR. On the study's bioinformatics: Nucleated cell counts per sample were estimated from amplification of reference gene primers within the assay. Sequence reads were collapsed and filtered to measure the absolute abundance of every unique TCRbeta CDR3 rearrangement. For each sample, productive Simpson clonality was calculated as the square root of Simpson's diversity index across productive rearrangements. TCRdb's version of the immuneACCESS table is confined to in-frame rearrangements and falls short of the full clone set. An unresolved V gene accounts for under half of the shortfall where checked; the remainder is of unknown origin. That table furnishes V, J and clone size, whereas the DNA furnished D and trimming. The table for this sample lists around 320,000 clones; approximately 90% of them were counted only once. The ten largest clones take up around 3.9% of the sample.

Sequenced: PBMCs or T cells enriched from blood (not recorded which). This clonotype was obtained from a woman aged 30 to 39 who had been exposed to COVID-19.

The CDR3 protein: CASSLAGTYEQYF. The DNA sequence reads TGTGCCAGCAGCTTAGCTGGCACCTACGAGCAGTACTTC. The rearranged segments are TRBV7-9 and TRBJ2-7, with no confidently assigned D gene. CDR1 and CDR2, per the germline V gene (reference sequence), are SEHNR and FQNEAQ. The junction carries 5 bases between V and J, which are trimmed by 0 bases and 2 bases respectively. From the cysteine up to the phenylalanine, the CDR3 has a length of 13 residues. Only the CDR3 part of the read is kept: 39 bases, read in frame from the first base.